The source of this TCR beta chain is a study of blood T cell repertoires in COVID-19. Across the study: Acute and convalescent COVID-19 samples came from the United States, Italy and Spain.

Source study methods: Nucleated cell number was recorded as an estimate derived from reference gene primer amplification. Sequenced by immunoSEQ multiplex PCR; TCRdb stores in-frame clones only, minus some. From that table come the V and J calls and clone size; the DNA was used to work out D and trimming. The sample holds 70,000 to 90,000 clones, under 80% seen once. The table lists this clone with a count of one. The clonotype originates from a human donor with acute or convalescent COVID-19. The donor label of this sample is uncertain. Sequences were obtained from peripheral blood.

The CDR3: CASSPGTALEQYF. The CDR3 DNA reads TGTGCCAGTAGTCCCGGGACTGCGCTCGAGCAGTACTTC. This sequence joins TRBV19 and TRBJ2-7, with D perhaps matching TRBD2 (6 bases). Trimming removed 5 bases from V and 6 bases from J, with 14 bases in between. The CDR3 runs 13 residues. Germline V gives CDR1 LNHDA, CDR2 SQIVND (reference sequence).